Shown below are 6 T cell receptor beta chains from a single sample sequenced in a study. TCRdb ran MiXCR on the RT-PCR reads and lists one entry per CDR3 protein. Among more than 550,000 distinct CDR3 sequences listed, around 14% were seen once. Sequences were obtained from memory CD4+ T cells from blood. The receptor source for this set is a female donor in good health, serving as a healthy control.

The chain employs TRBV2 and TRBJ2-1; TRBD2 aligns across 7 bases. Germline CDR1 SNHLY, CDR2 FYNNEI. The J segment lost 13 bases and the V segment lost 8 bases, leaving 14 bases of the junction unmatched. The CDR3 is 13 residues long. The CDR3 loop is CASGASLAERQFF. The CDR3 DNA is TGTGCCAGCGGGGCAAGCCTAGCGGAGAGACAGTTCTTC.

This clonotype has just a few counts. This chain connects TRBV20-1 to TRBJ2-1; 7 bases fit TRBD2. The germline CDR1 and CDR2 sequences are DFQATT and SNEGSKA (reference sequence). V gave up 2 bases and J gave up 0 bases; unmatched junction bases: 7. The CDR3 loop spans 16 amino acids. CDR3 in amino acids: CSARPILASSYNEQFF. CDR3 DNA sequence: TGCAGTGCTAGACCCATACTAGCGAGCTCCTACAATGAGCAGTTCTTC.

As DNA, the CDR3 is TGTGCCAGCAGCTCTAGGACTGGACGCTACGAGCAGTACTTC. Translated, it gives CASSSRTGRYEQYF. V gene TRBV11-2 combines with J gene TRBJ2-7, with D possibly being TRBD2 (5 bases). V lost 4 bases and J 3 bases, leaving 13 bases between the germline ends. The CDR3 totals 14 residues. The V gene's germline CDR1 is SGHAT and CDR2 FQNNGV.

There are many counts of this clonotype. The chain combines TRBV6-2 or TRBV6-3 with TRBJ1-1; 8 bases match TRBD1. Germline V gene lookup returns CDR1 MNHEY and CDR2 SVGEGT. The CDR3 sequence is 17 residues long. Trimming cost V 2 bases and J 6 bases; bases outside gene matches: 14. This CDR3 reads CASSYRTGLDPYAEAFF. DNA of the CDR3: TGTGCCAGCAGTTACCGGACAGGGTTGGATCCCTATGCTGAAGCTTTCTTT.

The V gene is TRBV28, the J gene TRBJ1-2; no definite D call. Germline loops: CDR1 MDHEN, CDR2 SYDVKM. This CDR3 has 12 amino acids. Trimming left V 6 bases short and J 4 bases short, with 9 bases between. The CDR3: CASSIDTYGYTF. CDR3 in DNA: TGTGCCAGCAGCATCGACACCTATGGCTACACCTTC.

The J gene is TRBJ2-1, the V gene TRBV28; the match to TRBD2 covers 8 bases. With 5 bases clipped from V and 0 bases from J, the junction kept 6 bases outside the gene matches. The CDR3 loop spans 16 amino acids. CDR1 is MDHEN and CDR2 is SYDVKM in the germline V gene. The CDR3 DNA reads as TGTGCCAGCAGTGAGATAGCGGGGAGCTCCTACAATGAGCAGTTCTTC. Protein sequence: CASSEIAGSSYNEQFF.